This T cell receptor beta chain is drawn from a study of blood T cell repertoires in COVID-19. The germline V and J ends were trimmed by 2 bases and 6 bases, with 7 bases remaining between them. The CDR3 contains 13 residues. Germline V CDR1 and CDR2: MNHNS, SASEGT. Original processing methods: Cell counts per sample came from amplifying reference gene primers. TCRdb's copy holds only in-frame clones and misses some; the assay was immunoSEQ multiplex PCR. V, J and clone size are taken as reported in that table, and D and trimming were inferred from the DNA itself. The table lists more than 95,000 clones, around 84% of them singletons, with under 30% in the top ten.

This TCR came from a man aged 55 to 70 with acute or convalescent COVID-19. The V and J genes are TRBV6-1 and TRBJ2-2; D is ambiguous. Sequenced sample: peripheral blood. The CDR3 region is CASSELSPGELFF. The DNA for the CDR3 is TGTGCCAGCAGTGAACTGAGCCCCGGGGAGCTGTTTTTT.